This TCR beta chain originates from a study of blood T cell repertoires in COVID-19. Study-level background: The origin of the acute and convalescent COVID-19 samples was the United States, Italy and Spain.

V shed 0 bases and J shed 5 bases, with 9 bases lying between them. Germline assignment: CDR1 SGDLS and CDR2 YYNGEE. The CDR3 contains 14 residues. This table comes from immunoSEQ multiplex PCR, and its TCRdb copy is limited to in-frame clones, with some not included. The table has 200,000 to 250,000 clones, 80% to 85% seen once. The source material was PBMCs or T cells enriched from blood (not recorded which). This receptor was taken from a woman in her 40s who had recovered from COVID-19. V is TRBV9 and J is TRBJ2-1; D gene unclear. The CDR3 loop is CASSVESSHNEQFF. DNA for the CDR3: TGTGCCAGCAGCGTAGAGTCTAGTCACAATGAGCAGTTCTTC.